A selection of T cell receptor beta chains follows, all from one sample in a study of blood T cell repertoires in COVID-19. The table came from immunoSEQ multiplex PCR; TCRdb's copy has only in-frame clones and leaves some out. The data show 90,000 to 130,000 clones, with 75% to 80% seen just once and 16% held by the top ten. The sample was peripheral blood. All receptors derive from a woman older than 75 with active or convalescent COVID-19. Each CDR3 is given with its conserved first and last residue. Fields, in order: V gene, D gene, clone size, J gene, CDR3 DNA, CDR3 protein. A D gene is named only where the DNA matches it firmly. Size tells how often a clone was seen (once, few, many) or the class of an expanded clone, and some rows leave it out.

TRBV7-3	TRBD1	medium-sized	TRBJ2-7	TGTGCCAGCAGCTTAACTGGGACAGGGGTTTACGAGCAGTACTTC	CASSLTGTGVYEQYF
TRBV15	TRBD1	-	TRBJ1-1	TGTGCCACCAGCGGTAGGACAGGGAACACTGAAGCTTTCTTT	CATSGRTGNTEAFF
TRBV30	TRBD2	-	TRBJ2-1	TGTGCCTGGAGTCGGACTAGCTCGTACAATGAGCAGTTCTTC	CAWSRTSSYNEQFF
TRBV9	TRBD2	-	TRBJ2-3	TGTGCCAGCAGCGCAGGACTAGCGGGAGGTATCATCGATACGCAGTATTTT	CASSAGLAGGIIDTQYF
TRBV6-5	-	-	TRBJ2-7	TGTGCCAGCAGTCCCGGAGGGGGGGACTACTACGAGCAGTACTTC	CASSPGGGDYYEQYF
TRBV10-3	TRBD1	-	TRBJ2-5	TGTGCCATCAGGGGGACAGGAGAGACCCAGTACTTC	CAIRGTGETQYF
TRBV6-5	-	-	TRBJ1-4	TGTGCCAGCAGTTACCGACGGACATCAACTAATGAAAAACTGTTTTTT	CASSYRRTSTNEKLFF
TRBV5-1	-	-	TRBJ1-1	TGCGCCAGCAGCTTGATGGCAGGGGACACTGAAGCTTTCTTT	CASSLMAGDTEAFF
TRBV6-2/TRBV6-3	TRBD1	-	TRBJ1-4	TGTGCCAGCAGTTACGGGACAGGGTGGGCTAATGAAAAACTGTTTTTT	CASSYGTGWANEKLFF
TRBV7-9	-	-	TRBJ1-4	TGTGCCAGCAGCCCCTTTGGGGACACCCATCTGTTTTTT	CASSPFGDTHLFF
TRBV7-2	-	few	TRBJ1-1	TGTGCCAGCAGCTTATACGGGGTGAACACTGAAGCTTTCTTT	CASSLYGVNTEAFF
TRBV12-3/TRBV12-4	-	-	TRBJ2-1	TGTGCCAGCAGCCGTATGTCCTACAATGAGCAGTTCTTC	CASSRMSYNEQFF
TRBV7-2	-	-	TRBJ1-3	TGTGCCAGCAGCTTAGGATGGTCGGGGGACGGAAACACCATATATTTT	CASSLGWSGDGNTIYF
TRBV15	TRBD1	-	TRBJ2-1	TGTGCCACCAGCAGCGACCGGGACAGCTCCTACAATGAGCAGTTCTTC	CATSSDRDSSYNEQFF
TRBV7-9	TRBD2	-	TRBJ2-1	TGTGCCAGCAGCTTATGGGACTACTACAATGAGCAGTTCTTC	CASSLWDYYNEQFF